These 18 T cell receptor beta chains were all obtained from the same sample, sequenced in a study of T cells in women clearing cervical HPV infection. Libraries were prepared by immunoSEQ multiplex PCR; TCRdb keeps only in-frame clonotypes and omits some of them. This sample's clone table lists nearly 20,000 clones. Specimen: blood buffy coat. The origin of the receptors is a woman between 18 and 69 years old with a cervical HPV16 infection that either progressed to CIN3+ or cleared (not recorded which).

As to this clone: The DNA ends 3 residues before the CDR3 does, and the rest of the CDR3 is filled in from the germline J gene. The rearrangement links TRBV2 to TRBJ1-4; 9 bases match TRBD1. The length of the CDR3 is 15 residues. The ends lost 7 bases at V and 8 bases at J; junction bases unmatched: 11. Germline V lookup: CDR1 SNHLY, CDR2 FYNNEI. Here the CDR3 reads CASNIRDRVNEKLFF. CDR3 DNA, as far as it was read: TGTGCCAGCAACATTCGGGACAGGGTGAACGAAAAA. The full variable domain, in which reference TRBV2 and TRBJ1-4 provide the parts outside the CDR3, is EPEVTQTPSHQVTQMGQEVILRCVPISNHLYFYWYRQILGQKVEFLVSFYNNEISEKSEIFDDQFSVERPDGSNFTLKIRSTKLEDSAMYFCASNIRDRVNEKLFFGSGTQLSVL.

As for this clone: The CDR3 end is not reached by the read, which stops 3 residues before it; the germline J gene fills it in. The rearrangement joins TRBV6-1 to TRBJ2-3, with D maybe TRBD2 (6 bases). The CDR3 loop spans 14 amino acids. Trimming took 3 bases from V and 2 from J, leaving 9 bases between them. Germline V gene data show CDR1 as MNHNS and CDR2 as SASEGT. The CDR3 spells CASSERGITDTQYF. The sequenced part of the CDR3 DNA is TGTGCCAGCAGTGAGCGGGGTATCACAGATACG.

About this clone itself: Read sequence stops 3 residues before the CDR3 end, and the germline J gene provides the missing end. The chain couples TRBV20-1 to TRBJ1-4; 10 positions match TRBD1. Germline V gives CDR1 DFQATT, CDR2 SNEGSKA (reference sequence). The ends lost 6 bases at V and 8 bases at J; junction bases unmatched: 18. The CDR3 is made up of 17 amino acids. CDR3 amino acids: CSAPRGTGEVLGEKLFF. The part of the CDR3 DNA that was read is TGCAGTGCCCCCCGCGGGACAGGGGAAGTCCTCGGGGAAAAA.

Details on this clone: The CDR3 extends 3 residues past the end of the read, so its final part is completed from the germline J gene. This chain uses TRBV6-1 with TRBJ1-4, with 11 bases identical to TRBD1. This CDR3 is built from 16 residues. The V and J ends lost 2 bases and 8 bases, in that order; junction bases with no gene match: 7. Germline CDR1 reads MNHNS; CDR2 reads SASEGT. CDR3 sequence reads: CASSESRTGGLEKLFF. CDR3 DNA (partial): TGTGCCAGCAGTGAATCTAGGACAGGGGGCCTGGAAAAA.

Notes on this clone: The observed sequence ends 3 residues before the CDR3 terminus, with the missing tail filled in from the germline J gene. J is TRBJ2-7 and V is TRBV19; 9 positions match TRBD1. This CDR3 is built from 15 residues. Germline trimming cut 5 bases from V and 3 bases from J; bases unmatched to any gene: 8. Germline CDR1 LNHDA, CDR2 SQIVND (reference sequence). Partial CDR3 DNA: TGTGCCAGTAGTGATTCCGGGACAGGGATCTACGAG. As protein: CASSDSGTGIYE. The entire CDR3 protein is CASSDSGTGIYEQYF.

Regarding this clone: The observed sequence ends 3 residues before the CDR3 terminus, with the missing tail filled in from the germline J gene. The V gene is TRBV30, the J gene TRBJ2-5; the match to TRBD1 covers 9 bases. Trimming at V came to 3 bases and at J to 2 bases, leaving 4 bases not matched to a gene. The germline V gene encodes CDR1 GTSNPN and CDR2 SVGIG (reference sequence). This CDR3 has 14 residues. The CDR3 bases that were read are TGTGCCTGGAGGAAAGGACAGGGGCAAGAGACC. Amino acid sequence: CAWRKGQGQET. The whole CDR3 sequence is CAWRKGQGQETQYF.

With regard to this clone: With the read ending 3 residues before the CDR3 end, the germline J gene is used to fill in that end. J is TRBJ2-7 and V is TRBV6-2 or TRBV6-3, with D uncertain. This CDR3 spans 12 amino acids. Germline CDR1 is MNHEY and CDR2 is SVGEGT. V dropped 4 bases and J dropped 0 bases, with 4 bases sitting between them. The DNA read from the CDR3 is TGTGCCAGCAGTTCTAGCTCCTACGAG. Amino acids: CASSSSSYE. Given in full, the CDR3 is CASSSSSYEQYF.

Notes on this clone: The CDR3 end lies 3 residues beyond the end of the read and is filled in from the germline J gene. V is TRBV12-3 or TRBV12-4 and J is TRBJ1-2; TRBD1 aligns across 9 bases. The CDR3 runs to 12 residues. Trimming cost V 10 bases and J 5 bases; bases outside gene matches: 5. The DNA read from the CDR3 is TGTGCCACCGGACAGGGGAGATATGGC. It yields the protein CATGQGRYG. The whole CDR3 region reads CATGQGRYGYTF.

A remark on this clone: Coverage ceases 3 residues before the CDR3 finishes, and the germline J gene fills in the end. The chain has TRBV2 and TRBJ1-3; D is ambiguous. CDR3 length equals 14 residues. Looked up from germline, CDR1 is SNHLY and CDR2 is FYNNEI. Between the trimmed V and J ends, which lost 4 bases and 2 bases, there was a span of 9 bases. The chain's CDR3 is CASSVSDTGNTIYF. The part of the CDR3 DNA that was read is TGTGCCAGCAGTGTATCTGACACTGGAAACACC.

As for this clone: The read ends 3 residues shy of where the CDR3 ends; the end is completed using the germline J gene. The chain recombines TRBV5-5 with TRBJ1-3, with a tentative D call TRBD1 (6 bases). Germline CDR1 reads SGHKS; CDR2 reads YYEKEE (reference sequence). Trimming took 1 base from V and 4 from J, leaving 12 bases between them. The CDR3 extends over 15 amino acids. CDR3 bases read: TGTGCCAGCAGCTTGATCGGGACAACGGGAAACACC. This translates into CASSLIGTTGNT. The whole CDR3 sequence is CASSLIGTTGNTIYF.

With respect to this clone: Read coverage stops 3 residues before the CDR3 terminus; the germline J gene supplies the remainder. This rearrangement joins TRBV7-9 to TRBJ2-5; D ambiguous. V was cut by 5 bases and J by 5 bases, with 9 bases left in between. In germline, CDR1 is SEHNR, CDR2 FQNEAQ (reference sequence). The length of the CDR3 is 12 residues. CDR3 DNA, as far as it was read: TGTGCCAGCAGCCTCCCCGTGGAGACC. Its translation: CASSLPVET. The complete CDR3 sequence is CASSLPVETQYF. Drawing the rest from reference TRBV7-9 and TRBJ2-5, the complete variable domain is DTGVSQNPRHKITKRGQNVTFRCDPISEHNRLYWYRQTLGQGPEFLTYFQNEAQLEKSRLLSDRFSAERPKGSFSTLEIQRTEQGDSAMYLCASSLPVETQYFGPGTRLLVL.

The CDR3 DNA, read in part, is TGTGCCAGCAGTGTACTAGCGGGCTATGAG. Residues: CASSVLAGYE. The entire CDR3 is CASSVLAGYEQFF. The chain uses TRBV2 and TRBJ2-1; TRBD2 agrees at 9 bases. The read terminates 3 residues ahead of where the CDR3 ends, so the germline J gene completes it. Germline CDR1 SNHLY, CDR2 FYNNEI. The CDR3 is 13 amino acids. V lost 4 bases, J lost 8 bases, and 3 bases stayed unmatched.

With regard to this clone: The read falls 3 residues short of the CDR3 end, and the missing part is taken from the germline J gene. The chain joins TRBV20-1 to TRBJ1-5; 10 positions match TRBD1. Germline V gene lookup returns CDR1 DFQATT and CDR2 SNEGSKA (reference sequence). The CDR3 is made up of 13 amino acids. The V segment lost 5 bases and the J segment 7 bases; nucleotides outside the gene matches: 5. This chain's CDR3 is CSARQGAGQPQHF. CDR3 bases read: TGCAGTGCTCGACAGGGGGCAGGCCAGCCC.

In the case of this clone: The read ends 3 residues shy of where the CDR3 ends; the end is completed using the germline J gene. V usage is TRBV5-1 and J usage is TRBJ2-2; TRBD2 matches 7 bases. The ends lost 6 bases at V and 6 bases at J; junction bases unmatched: 5. The CDR3 runs to 13 residues. CDR1 and CDR2 from the germline V gene are SGHRS and YFSETQ. Here the CDR3 reads CASNPSGAGELFF. CDR3 DNA (partial): TGCGCCAGCAACCCGAGCGGGGCCGGGGAG.

With respect to this clone: The read terminates 3 residues before the CDR3 end, so the remaining end is supplied by the germline J gene. The gene calls are TRBV5-4 and TRBJ2-3, with 9 bases aligning to TRBD2. The V gene's germline CDR1 is SGHNT and CDR2 YYREEE (reference sequence). V gave up 1 base and J gave up 2 bases; unmatched junction bases: 5. The CDR3 length is 16 residues. The sequenced part of the CDR3 DNA is TGTGCCAGCAGCTTGCGCAGCGGGAGGACCACAGATACG. Its protein product is CASSLRSGRTTDT. In full, the CDR3 reads CASSLRSGRTTDTQYF.

Notes on this clone: The read halts 3 residues ahead of the CDR3 end, with the missing end drawn from the germline J gene. The chain uses TRBV7-9 and TRBJ2-3; D unclear. The CDR3 contains 14 residues. Trimming removed 1 base from V and 4 bases from J, with 9 bases in between. Germline CDR1 is SEHNR and CDR2 is FQNEAQ (reference sequence). The covered CDR3 bases are TGTGCCAGCAGCTTAGTGGCTGCTCCAGATACG. Encoded protein: CASSLVAAPDT. The whole CDR3 protein is CASSLVAAPDTQYF. The full variable domain, its missing parts supplied by reference TRBV7-9 and TRBJ2-3, is DTGVSQNPRHKITKRGQNVTFRCDPISEHNRLYWYRQTLGQGPEFLTYFQNEAQLEKSRLLSDRFSAERPKGSFSTLEIQRTEQGDSAMYLCASSLVAAPDTQYFGPGTRLTVL.

As to this clone: The read stops 3 residues short of the end of the CDR3; the missing end is completed from the germline J gene. The chain recombines TRBV14 with TRBJ1-1; D not certain. Trimming shortened V by 3 bases and J by 3 bases, and 8 bases separated the two germline ends. Germline-derived CDR1 and CDR2 are SGHDN and FVKESK. This CDR3 comprises 13 residues. CDR3 loop: CASSQSQYTEAFF. The sequenced part of the CDR3 DNA is TGTGCCAGCAGCCAGTCCCAGTACACTGAA.

For this clone: From the germline J gene comes the end of the CDR3, since the read stops 3 residues before it. The chain employs TRBV6-1 and TRBJ1-1, with 7 bases identical to TRBD1. Germline V gene lookup returns CDR1 MNHNS and CDR2 SASEGT. This CDR3 region has 13 residues. Trimming at V came to 4 bases and at J to 2 bases, leaving 1 base not matched to a gene. This CDR3 is CASSGDRNTEAFF. The DNA read from the CDR3 is TGTGCCAGCAGTGGGGACAGAAACACTGAA.